These 32 T cell receptor beta chains came from one sample sequenced in a study of T cell changes during pregnancy in multiple sclerosis. Method: immunoSEQ multiplex PCR; TCRdb's copy keeps in-frame clones and lacks some. The data hold about 61,000 clones, with roughly 86% observed a single time. Sample: peripheral blood, taken in the first trimester of pregnancy. These receptors came from a female donor with multiple sclerosis, enrolled in a pregnancy study.

The rearrangement links TRBV29-1 to TRBJ1-3; unclear D gene. This CDR3 has 13 residues. V lost 5 bases, J lost 1 base, and 9 bases lay in between. The germline V gene encodes CDR1 SQVTM and CDR2 ANQGSEA. The CDR3 reads CSVSQASGNTIYF. DNA of the CDR3: TGCAGCGTTAGCCAAGCTTCTGGAAACACCATATATTTT.

The chain couples TRBV18 to TRBJ1-3, with TRBD1 identical over 8 bases. Looked up from germline, CDR1 is KGHSH and CDR2 is LQKENI. Germline trimming cut 5 bases from V and 2 bases from J; bases unmatched to any gene: 5. The CDR3 is made up of 15 amino acids. CDR3 loop: CASSTTGGPGNTIYF. CDR3 nucleotide sequence: TGTGCCAGCTCAACAACAGGGGGACCTGGAAACACCATATATTTT.

The V gene is TRBV5-4, the J gene TRBJ1-5; possible D gene TRBD1, 5 bases. With 4 bases removed from V and 2 bases from J, the gap between germline ends came to 13 bases. Germline CDR1 SGHNT, CDR2 YYREEE (reference sequence). The CDR3 is 15 residues long. In DNA form, the CDR3 reads TGTGCCAGCAGCGATCAGGGCGTCGGCAATCAGCCCCAGCATTTT. It specifies CASSDQGVGNQPQHF.

The chain couples TRBV28 to TRBJ1-2; 8 positions match TRBD1. The J segment lost 7 bases and the V segment lost 5 bases, leaving 15 bases of the junction unmatched. CDR3 length: 16 amino acids. CDR1 and CDR2 (germline): MDHEN, SYDVKM. The CDR3 DNA reads as TGTGCCAGCAGTCCCACCGGGACAGGACTGTCAACTGGCTACACCTTC. This sequence encodes CASSPTGTGLSTGYTF.

The V call is TRBV27, the J call TRBJ1-2, with unresolved D. CDR3 length equals 14 residues. In germline, CDR1 is MNHEY, CDR2 SMNVEV (reference sequence). Trimming stripped 1 base from V and 5 bases from J, with 11 bases between. CDR3 in DNA: TGTGCCAGCAGTTTATACGGCGGAAAATATGGCTACACCTTC. Protein sequence: CASSLYGGKYGYTF.

The V call is TRBV27, the J call TRBJ2-1; 10 nucleotides match TRBD2. The CDR3 covers 15 residues. CDR1 and CDR2 from the germline V gene are MNHEY and SMNVEV (reference sequence). The V segment lost 4 bases and the J segment 7 bases; nucleotides outside the gene matches: 7. The CDR3 DNA follows: TGTGCCAGCAGTTCTCAGGCTAGCGGGAGAAATGAGCAGTTCTTC. This translates into CASSSQASGRNEQFF.

J is TRBJ2-5 and V is TRBV6-5, with 7 bases matching TRBD1. The CDR3 has 15 amino acids. J gave up 1 base and V 7 bases, and 9 bases lay outside the gene matches. Per germline, CDR1 MNHEY and CDR2 SVGAGI. This CDR3 is CASTQITGVQETQYF. In nucleotides, the CDR3 is TGTGCCAGCACACAAATCACAGGGGTCCAAGAGACCCAGTACTTC.

This rearrangement joins TRBV7-7 to TRBJ2-5; 8 nucleotides line up with TRBD1. Germline CDR1 and CDR2: SSHAT and FNYEAQ (reference sequence). The CDR3 contains 14 residues. With V trimmed by 5 bases and J by 4 bases, 6 bases remained unmatched. The CDR3 region has the DNA TGTGCCAGCAGCGCCGGACAGGGCGGAGAGACCCAGTACTTC. This encodes CASSAGQGGETQYF.

The chain couples TRBV7-9 to TRBJ2-7, with D possibly being TRBD1 (6 bases). This CDR3 spans 14 amino acids. Germline V gene data show CDR1 as SEHNR and CDR2 as FQNEAQ (reference sequence). The germline V and J ends were trimmed by 5 bases and 6 bases, with 17 bases remaining between them. The CDR3 spells CASSPQGSVGEQYF. The CDR3 DNA reads TGTGCCAGCAGCCCCCAGGGGAGTGTGGGCGAGCAGTACTTC.

V gene TRBV6-4 combines with J gene TRBJ2-3; 9 bases match TRBD2. Unmatched junction bases numbered 7, after V lost 6 bases and J lost 3 bases. This CDR3 is built from 15 residues. Germline V gene lookup returns CDR1 MRHNA and CDR2 SNTAGT. The CDR3 region has the DNA TGTGCCAGCAGCGAAGGAGCGGGAGGTACAGATACGCAGTATTTT. Protein product: CASSEGAGGTDTQYF.

The V gene is TRBV6-5, the J gene TRBJ1-5; D call uncertain. V dropped 10 bases and J dropped 0 bases, with 10 bases sitting between them. The CDR3 consists of 13 residues. Germline V gives CDR1 MNHEY, CDR2 SVGAGI. The DNA of the CDR3 is TGTGCCACCTCGGGGATTAGCAATCAGCCCCAGCATTTT. Translated: CATSGISNQPQHF.

This clone was recorded only once. In nucleotides, the CDR3 is TGTGCCAGCAGCTCGTCTAGATACGAGCAGTACTTC. It is translated as CASSSSRYEQYF. The V and J genes are TRBV11-3 and TRBJ2-7; D gene unclear. Germline V gives CDR1 SGHNT, CDR2 YENEEA. This CDR3 is 12 amino acids long. The ends were cut back, 4 bases at V and 4 bases at J, with 8 bases in the middle.

The rearrangement uses TRBV30 and TRBJ1-5, with D maybe TRBD1 (5 bases). The germline V gene has CDR1 GTSNPN and CDR2 SVGIG (reference sequence). V lost 1 base, J lost 5 bases, and 9 bases lay in between. This CDR3 is built from 13 residues. CDR3 nucleotides: TGTGCCTGGAGTGGCAGGGAGGATCAGCCCCAGCATTTT. This sequence encodes CAWSGREDQPQHF.

The chain recombines TRBV2 with TRBJ1-5; D gene ambiguous. The CDR3 runs to 15 residues. CDR1 SNHLY and CDR2 FYNNEI come from the germline V gene. The V gene lost 3 bases and the J gene lost 1 base, with 10 bases spanning the gap. The CDR3 is CASSDIVPSNQPQHF. CDR3 bases: TGTGCCAGCAGTGATATAGTACCAAGCAATCAGCCCCAGCATTTT.

The genes are TRBV19 and TRBJ1-5; D remains unclear. The CDR3 is made up of 20 amino acids. Germline assignment: CDR1 LNHDA and CDR2 SQIVND (reference sequence). Trimming took off 0 bases at V and 0 bases at J, with 21 bases between the two ends. The CDR3 region is CASSIDPPDTKPHSNQPQHF. DNA for the CDR3: TGTGCCAGTAGTATAGATCCCCCAGATACCAAACCTCATAGCAATCAGCCCCAGCATTTT.

The chain couples TRBV5-6 to TRBJ1-1; D is undetermined. CDR1 is SGHDT and CDR2 is YYEEEE in the germline V gene. The CDR3 spans 16 residues. V gave up 0 bases and J gave up 0 bases, with 12 bases separating them. CDR3 in amino acids: CASSLGSIAMNTEAFF. CDR3 coding DNA: TGTGCCAGCAGCTTGGGATCGATCGCGATGAACACTGAAGCTTTCTTT.

J is TRBJ1-2 and V is TRBV5-1; possible D gene TRBD1, 5 bases. CDR1 and CDR2 (germline): SGHRS, YFSETQ. V was clipped by 1 base and J by 2 bases, with 9 bases between them. There are 14 residues in the CDR3. CDR3 protein: CASSLSAGNYGYTF. CDR3 bases: TGCGCCAGCAGCTTGTCGGCAGGGAACTATGGCTACACCTTC.

CDR3 protein: CASSRETGTFNTGELFF. For the CDR3, the DNA is TGTGCCAGCAGCCGGGAGACAGGGACCTTTAACACCGGGGAGCTGTTTTTT. The V call is TRBV5-4, the J call TRBJ2-2; weak D call: TRBD1 (7 bases). V was pared by 4 bases and J by 2 bases, with 18 bases between. The CDR3 totals 17 residues. Germline CDR1 and CDR2: SGHNT and YYREEE (reference sequence).

CDR3 amino acids: CAISTSGDYNEQFF. CDR3 nucleotide sequence: TGTGCCATCAGTACTAGCGGAGACTACAATGAGCAGTTCTTC. The rearrangement uses TRBV10-3 and TRBJ2-1, with TRBD2 matching 8 bases. V shed 5 bases, J shed 3 bases, and the junction held 3 bases outside the gene matches. Germline assignment: CDR1 ENHRY and CDR2 SYGVKD. CDR3 length: 14 amino acids.

J is TRBJ2-3 and V is TRBV5-1, with 8 bases lining up with TRBD1. This CDR3 has 15 amino acids. J gave up 8 bases and V 4 bases, and 12 bases lay outside the gene matches. Germline CDR1 SGHRS, CDR2 YFSETQ. CDR3 sequence: CASSPNTGGVGTQYF. CDR3 DNA: TGCGCCAGCAGCCCTAATACAGGGGGAGTAGGTACGCAGTATTTT.

This clone has just one count. V gene TRBV6-5 combines with J gene TRBJ1-5; the D is unclear. V gave up 5 bases and J gave up 4 bases, with 12 bases separating them. This CDR3 region has 14 residues. Looked up from germline, CDR1 is MNHEY and CDR2 is SVGAGI. The CDR3 DNA follows: TGTGCCAGCAGTACCAGGACGGGGAATCAGCCCCAGCATTTT. Protein sequence: CASSTRTGNQPQHF.

The V and J genes are TRBV5-4 and TRBJ2-1, with 13 bases aligning to TRBD2. Germline loops: CDR1 SGHNT, CDR2 YYREEE (reference sequence). Germline trimming cut 6 bases from V and 0 bases from J; bases unmatched to any gene: 15. The CDR3 totals 20 residues. CDR3 DNA sequence: TGTGCCAGCATCAACGACAGGACTACTAGCGGGAGGGGCTCCTACAATGAGCAGTTCTTC. It is translated as CASINDRTTSGRGSYNEQFF.

The V gene is TRBV27, the J gene TRBJ1-4; D may be TRBD1 (6 bases). The germline V gene encodes CDR1 MNHEY and CDR2 SMNVEV (reference sequence). This CDR3 spans 15 amino acids. V was pared by 3 bases and J by 1 base, with 9 bases between. The CDR3 sequence is CASSFQQGTNEKLFF. CDR3 DNA: TGTGCCAGCAGTTTCCAACAGGGAACTAATGAAAAACTGTTTTTT.

The rearrangement links TRBV7-2 to TRBJ2-1; no clear D gene. The length of the CDR3 is 11 residues. Germline V gene lookup returns CDR1 SGHTA and CDR2 FQGNSA. V was trimmed by 5 bases and J by 7 bases, leaving 6 bases between them. The CDR3 reads CASSPSNEQFF. The CDR3 coding sequence is TGTGCCAGCAGCCCCTCTAATGAGCAGTTCTTC.

CDR3 DNA sequence: TGTGCCAGTAGTATCCTGGACAGCTACGAGCAGTACTTC. This encodes CASSILDSYEQYF. The V call is TRBV19, the J call TRBJ2-7; tentative D call: TRBD1 (6 bases). From germline, CDR1 is LNHDA and CDR2 SQIVND (reference sequence). The V and J ends lost 3 bases and 3 bases respectively, with 9 bases between them. CDR3 size: 13 residues.

V usage is TRBV12-5 and J usage is TRBJ2-3; tentative D call: TRBD2 (7 bases). Trimming cost V 6 bases and J 8 bases, with 18 bases left between them. The germline CDR1 and CDR2 sequences are LGHNT and FRNRAP. The CDR3 has 14 amino acids. CDR3 residues: CASGSAAGAVTQYF. The CDR3 bases are TGTGCTAGTGGCTCGGCCGCGGGGGCAGTTACGCAGTATTTT.

The chain is built from TRBV28 and TRBJ2-6; 12 bases map to TRBD1. CDR1 MDHEN and CDR2 SYDVKM come from the germline V gene. With 4 bases clipped from V and 3 bases from J, the junction kept 4 bases outside the gene matches. The CDR3 is made up of 17 amino acids. CDR3 DNA: TGTGCCAGCAGTTCGGGGACAGGGGGCGTTGGGGCCAACGTCCTGACTTTC. It is translated as CASSSGTGGVGANVLTF.

To note about this clone: Relative to the germline gene, one junction end is altered; a read error may explain this. This chain uses TRBV2 with TRBJ1-1; D is perhaps TRBD1 (5 bases). The CDR3 length is 12 residues. Germline CDR1 reads SNHLY; CDR2 reads FYNNEI. The CDR3 is CVSGHGNTEAFF. The CDR3 bases are TGTGTCAGCGGACACGGGAACACTGAAGCTTTCTTT.

A remark on this clone: At one of its ends the junction is not consistent with the germline gene, which may arise from a read error. This chain links TRBV7-7 with TRBJ2-1; D perhaps matches TRBD1 (6 bases). There are 15 residues in the CDR3. Germline lookup yields CDR1 SSHAT and CDR2 FNYEAQ (reference sequence). CDR3 protein: CASSLGQGTVDEQFF. For the CDR3, the DNA is TGTGCTAGCAGCTTAGGGCAGGGGACGGTCGATGAGCAGTTCTTC. The variable domain in full, completed from reference TRBV7-7 and TRBJ2-1, reads GAGVSQSPRYKVTKRGQDVTLRCDPISSHATLYWYQQALGQGPEFLTYFNYEAQPDKSGLPSDRFSAERPEGSISTLTIQRTEQRDSAMYRCASSLGQGTVDEQFFGPGTRLTVL.

This clone has a handful of counts. This chain uses TRBV5-1 with TRBJ1-1; D is unclear. V was trimmed by 2 bases and J by 0 bases, leaving 8 bases between them. This CDR3 spans 14 amino acids. Germline CDR1 and CDR2: SGHRS and YFSETQ. This chain's CDR3 is CASSFAVMNTEAFF. Written as DNA, the CDR3 is TGCGCCAGCAGCTTCGCAGTGATGAACACTGAAGCTTTCTTT.

This rearrangement joins TRBV13 to TRBJ2-7, with a tentative D call TRBD2 (6 bases). Trimming left V 4 bases short and J 3 bases short, with 19 bases between. CDR1 is PRHDT and CDR2 is FYEKMQ in the germline V gene (reference sequence). CDR3 length: 16 amino acids. The CDR3 DNA is TGTGCCAGCAGCTCCAGTGATGACGGGAGTCGCTACGAGCAGTACTTC. Protein product: CASSSSDDGSRYEQYF. The full variable domain, completed using reference TRBV13 and TRBJ2-7, is AAGVIQSPRHLIKEKRETATLKCYPIPRHDTVYWYQQGPGQDPQFLISFYEKMQSDKGSIPDRFSAQQFSDYHSELNMSSLELGDSALYFCASSSSDDGSRYEQYFGPGTRLTVT.

This chain joins TRBV10-3 and TRBJ1-1, with TRBD1 as a possible D gene (5 bases). The germline gives CDR1 ENHRY, CDR2 SYGVKD. The CDR3 contains 13 residues. V gave up 4 bases and J gave up 6 bases, with 12 bases separating them. The CDR3 here is CAISGPGGPEAFF. CDR3 in DNA: TGTGCCATCAGTGGCCCCGGGGGTCCTGAAGCTTTCTTT.